These T cell receptor beta chains were read from a single sample in a study of T cells after yellow fever vaccination. MiXCR, applied by TCRdb to the 5' RACE reads, yields one record per CDR3 protein. The sample comprises 450,000 to 550,000 distinct CDR3 sequences, just over 20% of which are singletons, and around 17% rests with the top ten. The sample here was PBMCs, taken less than 25 days after the first yellow fever vaccination. The receptors derive from a young man who received the YFV17D yellow fever vaccine. The CDR3 runs from the conserved cysteine through the conserved F or W. A D gene is named only where the DNA matches it firmly. A clone size is listed for some rows: how often the clone was seen (once, few, many), or a class if it is expanded.

DNA: TGTGCCAGCAACCCAACCCCGGACAGCTACGAGCAGTACTTC
CDR3: CASNPTPDSYEQYF
D: .
V: TRBV6-1
J: TRBJ2-7
size: few

DNA: TGTGCCAGCAGCTCGGAAGGTTGGGATACGCAGTATTTT
CDR3: CASSSEGWDTQYF
D: .
V: TRBV5-8
J: TRBJ2-3
size: few

DNA: TGTGCCAGCAGCGGGCGGGGGGGCGTTGACAATGAGCAGTTCTTC
CDR3: CASSGRGGVDNEQFF
D: TRBD2
V: TRBV9
J: TRBJ2-1
size: .

DNA: TGCGCCAGCAGCCAAGCGGCCAGCGGGGGCCCAGATACGCAGTATTTT
CDR3: CASSQAASGGPDTQYF
D: TRBD2
V: TRBV4-1
J: TRBJ2-3
size: .

DNA: TGTGCCAGCAGCTTAGCGCGAGGGAAGGATGAGCAGTTCTTC
CDR3: CASSLARGKDEQFF
D: .
V: TRBV7-7
J: TRBJ2-1
size: .

DNA: TGTGCCAGCTCGCCCCGGGACAAGAGTGAGCAGTTCTTC
CDR3: CASSPRDKSEQFF
D: .
V: TRBV18
J: TRBJ2-1
size: few

DNA: TGCAGTGCTAGACGGTCACTTGTCCCTGGAAACACCATATATTTT
CDR3: CSARRSLVPGNTIYF
D: .
V: TRBV20-1
J: TRBJ1-3
size: many

DNA: TGCGCCAGCAGCTCCCCGGAAAGCTCGGGGACCCAGTACTTC
CDR3: CASSSPESSGTQYF
D: .
V: TRBV5-1
J: TRBJ2-5
size: .

DNA: TGTGCCAGTTTAGACAGGGAGTACGAGCAGTACTTC
CDR3: CASLDREYEQYF
D: TRBD1
V: TRBV6-6
J: TRBJ2-7
size: many

DNA: TGTGCCAGCAGCCAAGAGGACAGCCCTTCTAATTCACCCCTCCACTTT
CDR3: CASSQEDSPSNSPLHF
D: .
V: TRBV3-1
J: TRBJ1-6
size: few

DNA: TGTGCCAGCAGCTTACAGGGGGCGGGGGGCACTGAAGCTTTCTTT
CDR3: CASSLQGAGGTEAFF
D: TRBD1
V: TRBV7-3
J: TRBJ1-1
size: .

DNA: TGTGCCAGCAGCTTAATGCAGTATGAGCAGTTCTTC
CDR3: CASSLMQYEQFF
D: .
V: TRBV7-9
J: TRBJ2-1
size: few

DNA: TGTGCCAGCAGCCAAGAGAGGTCGGGTGGTGGGGCCAACGTCCTGACTTTC
CDR3: CASSQERSGGGANVLTF
D: .
V: TRBV3-1
J: TRBJ2-6
size: .

DNA: TGTGCCAGCAGTTTACCTCTAGCGGGGAGCTCCTACAATGAGCAGTTCTTC
CDR3: CASSLPLAGSSYNEQFF
D: TRBD2
V: TRBV12-3/TRBV12-4
J: TRBJ2-1
size: .

DNA: TGTGCCAGCAGGTCCTCAGGGGGCTACTACAATGAGCAGTTCTTC
CDR3: CASRSSGGYYNEQFF
D: TRBD1
V: TRBV12-3/TRBV12-4
J: TRBJ2-1
size: few

DNA: TGTGCCAGCAGCGGACTAGCGGGGGACCTTAACGAGCAGTACTTC
CDR3: CASSGLAGDLNEQYF
D: TRBD2
V: TRBV5-4
J: TRBJ2-7
size: .

DNA: TGTGCCAGCAGTCGAGGACTAGCATACACCGGGGAGCTGTTTTTT
CDR3: CASSRGLAYTGELFF
D: TRBD2
V: TRBV2
J: TRBJ2-2
size: .

DNA: TGTGCCAGCAGTTTAGCTGGGAGATTAGAAAAACTGTTTTTT
CDR3: CASSLAGRLEKLFF
D: .
V: TRBV12-3/TRBV12-4
J: TRBJ1-4
size: few

DNA: TGTGCCAGCAGCTTATTAATTCGACCGTTTCCGGACAGTAACTATGGCTACACCTTC
CDR3: CASSLLIRPFPDSNYGYTF
D: .
V: TRBV11-1
J: TRBJ1-2
size: .

DNA: TGTGCCAGCAGCTTAGCGCATACAAAAGAGACCCAGTACTTC
CDR3: CASSLAHTKETQYF
D: .
V: TRBV7-6
J: TRBJ2-5
size: few

DNA: TGTGCCAGCAGTTCCAGGACAGGGGGCACAGATACGCAGTATTTT
CDR3: CASSSRTGGTDTQYF
D: TRBD1
V: TRBV6-5
J: TRBJ2-3
size: .

DNA: TGTGCCAGCAGCGGGGGGGCCAAGGACGAGCAGTACTTC
CDR3: CASSGGAKDEQYF
D: .
V: TRBV7-2
J: TRBJ2-7
size: .

DNA: TGTGCCAGCAGCTTAGCACAGGCCACAGATACGCAGTATTTT
CDR3: CASSLAQATDTQYF
D: .
V: TRBV7-2
J: TRBJ2-3
size: few

DNA: TGTGCCAGCAGTGAAGGGACAGGGCTCGAAAAACTGTTTTTT
CDR3: CASSEGTGLEKLFF
D: TRBD1
V: TRBV2
J: TRBJ1-4
size: few

DNA: TGTGCCAGCAGCTCCACAAAAGCCTATAATTCACCCCTCCACTTT
CDR3: CASSSTKAYNSPLHF
D: .
V: TRBV5-5
J: TRBJ1-6
size: .

DNA: TGTGCCAGCTCACCACCCGGGACGGATAATTACGAGCAGTACTTC
CDR3: CASSPPGTDNYEQYF
D: .
V: TRBV18
J: TRBJ2-7
size: .

DNA: TGTGCCACCAGTGACGCGGACACTCTGGGGAATGAGCAGTTCTTC
CDR3: CATSDADTLGNEQFF
D: .
V: TRBV24-1
J: TRBJ2-1
size: .

DNA: TGCAGCGCGAGGGCTTGGGACGAGCAGTACTTC
CDR3: CSARAWDEQYF
D: .
V: TRBV29-1
J: TRBJ2-7
size: .

DNA: TGTGCCTGGAGTGAAGGCCTAAACTATGGCTACACCTTC
CDR3: CAWSEGLNYGYTF
D: .
V: TRBV30
J: TRBJ1-2
size: .

DNA: TGCGCCAGCAGCCAAGATCCCGCAGGGGTGGGCAATCAGCCCCAGCATTTT
CDR3: CASSQDPAGVGNQPQHF
D: .
V: TRBV4-3
J: TRBJ1-5
size: few

DNA: TGTGCCAGCAGCGTACAGGGTGCGGGTAGCAATCAGCCCCAGCATTTT
CDR3: CASSVQGAGSNQPQHF
D: .
V: TRBV7-8
J: TRBJ1-5
size: .